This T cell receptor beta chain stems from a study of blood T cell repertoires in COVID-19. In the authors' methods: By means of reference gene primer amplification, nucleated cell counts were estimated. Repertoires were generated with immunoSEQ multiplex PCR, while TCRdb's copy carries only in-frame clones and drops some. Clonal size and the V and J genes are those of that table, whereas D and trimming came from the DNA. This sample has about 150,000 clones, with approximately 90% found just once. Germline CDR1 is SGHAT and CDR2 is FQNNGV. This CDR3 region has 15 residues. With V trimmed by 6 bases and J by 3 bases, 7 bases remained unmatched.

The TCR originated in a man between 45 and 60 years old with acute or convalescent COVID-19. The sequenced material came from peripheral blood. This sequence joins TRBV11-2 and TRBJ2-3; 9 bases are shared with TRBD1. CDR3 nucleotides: TGTGCCAGCAGATACAGGGGGCGGTGGACAGATACGCAGTATTTT. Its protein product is CASRYRGRWTDTQYF. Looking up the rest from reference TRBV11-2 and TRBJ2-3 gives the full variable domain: EAGVAQSPRYKIIEKRQSVAFWCNPISGHATLYWYQQILGQGPKLLIQFQNNGVVDDSQLPKDRFSAERLKGVDSTLKIQPAKLEDSAVYLCASRYRGRWTDTQYFGPGTRLTVL.